Listed here are 14 T cell receptor beta chains from one sample, sequenced in a study of cytomegalovirus exposure and HLA in healthy donors. 60 Vbeta and 13 Jbeta primers were used in PCR. Generated by immunoSEQ multiplex PCR, the TCRdb table keeps only in-frame clones and is missing some. The table has roughly 130,000 clones, approximately 68% seen once; the top ten hold around 1.6%. Sequenced input: PBMCs. The receptor source for this set is a young man in good health and CMV-seropositive.

Comments on this clone: A read error may produce the germline difference seen at one junction end. The genes are TRBV2 and TRBJ1-5; 8 positions match TRBD1. Germline CDR1 is SNHLY and CDR2 is FYNNEI. This CDR3 has 13 residues. The chain's CDR3 is CATSQGANQPQHF. The CDR3 DNA sequence: TGTGCCACCAGTCAGGGGGCGAATCAGCCCCAGCATTTT.

CDR3 region: CASSPGTASSYEQYF. The CDR3 region has the DNA TGCGCCAGCAGCCCGGGGACAGCAAGCTCCTACGAGCAGTACTTC. The V call is TRBV5-1, the J call TRBJ2-7; TRBD1 agrees at 7 bases. Unmatched junction bases numbered 7, after V lost 4 bases and J lost 0 bases. This CDR3 spans 15 amino acids. Germline assignment: CDR1 SGHRS and CDR2 YFSETQ.

This clone was detected a few times. The chain couples TRBV2 to TRBJ2-1; TRBD2 agrees at 8 bases. The CDR3 is made up of 15 amino acids. The germline V gene has CDR1 SNHLY and CDR2 FYNNEI. J gave up 6 bases and V 6 bases, and 10 bases lay outside the gene matches. The CDR3 region is CASRLKSGSPNEQFF. CDR3 coding DNA: TGTGCCAGCAGACTGAAAAGCGGGAGTCCCAATGAGCAGTTCTTC.

The gene calls are TRBV4-3 and TRBJ2-3; 9 bases fit TRBD2. CDR3 length equals 16 residues. Trimming cost V 5 bases and J 1 base; bases outside gene matches: 7. The germline V gene has CDR1 LGHNA and CDR2 YSLEER. The CDR3 spells CASSEDRTSGTDTQYF. In nucleotides, the CDR3 is TGCGCCAGCAGCGAGGACCGGACTAGCGGCACAGATACGCAGTATTTT.

The genes are TRBV10-3 and TRBJ1-2, with D possibly being TRBD1 (5 bases). Germline CDR1 and CDR2: ENHRY and SYGVKD. The CDR3 loop spans 13 amino acids. V was shortened by 2 bases and J by 8 bases, with 12 bases between the two germline ends. The CDR3 loop reads CAISEAGRNGYTF. In nucleotides, the CDR3 is TGTGCCATCAGTGAGGCAGGGAGGAACGGCTACACCTTC.

This clone was detected only a few times. CDR3 region: CASSLDRNDGYTF. The CDR3 DNA sequence: TGTGCCAGCAGCTTAGACAGGAACGATGGCTACACCTTC. The chain is built from TRBV7-2 and TRBJ1-2; D possibly corresponds to TRBD1 (5 bases). The germline CDR1 and CDR2 sequences are SGHTA and FQGNSA. The CDR3 totals 13 residues. Deletions cut 1 base from V and 6 bases from J, with 9 bases between.

The chain joins TRBV28 to TRBJ1-1; tentative D call: TRBD1 (5 bases). Trimming took off 6 bases at V and 2 bases at J, with 19 bases between the two ends. The CDR3 is 16 residues long. Germline CDR1 MDHEN, CDR2 SYDVKM. Here the CDR3 reads CASRDEKGFYNTEAFF. The CDR3 DNA is TGTGCCAGCAGGGATGAGAAGGGGTTCTATAACACTGAAGCTTTCTTT.

This clone was counted a few times. The CDR3 DNA reads TGTGCCAGCAGCCTAGTAGCCCGACAGGGGGTAAGGTATGGCTACACCTTC. Amino acids: CASSLVARQGVRYGYTF. The rearrangement links TRBV7-2 to TRBJ1-2, with TRBD1 matching 9 bases. The germline gives CDR1 SGHTA, CDR2 FQGNSA. CDR3 size: 17 residues. J lost 5 bases, V lost 5 bases, and 15 bases had no gene match.

This CDR3 is CASSTSTWYLNTEAFF. Written as DNA, the CDR3 is TGTGCCAGCAGTACCTCGACATGGTACTTGAACACTGAAGCTTTCTTT. V usage is TRBV28 and J usage is TRBJ1-1; D is unresolved. Trimming shortened V by 5 bases and J by 0 bases, and 16 bases separated the two germline ends. Germline V lookup: CDR1 MDHEN, CDR2 SYDVKM. The CDR3 spans 16 residues.

The rearrangement uses TRBV5-1 and TRBJ2-7; 9 bases line up with TRBD2. The CDR3 length is 15 residues. Trimming at V came to 0 bases and at J to 10 bases, leaving 11 bases not matched to a gene. Germline V gene lookup returns CDR1 SGHRS and CDR2 YFSETQ. CDR3 sequence reads: CASSLGAGGPNTQYF. The CDR3 region has the DNA TGCGCCAGCAGCTTGGGTGCGGGAGGGCCTAATACCCAGTACTTC. Complete variable domain (other parts from reference TRBV5-1 and TRBJ2-7): KAGVTQTPRYLIKTRGQQVTLSCSPISGHRSVSWYQQTPGQGLQFLFEYFSETQRNKGNFPGRFSGRQFSNSRSEMNVSTLELGDSALYLCASSLGAGGPNTQYFGPGTRLTVT.

The chain joins TRBV10-3 to TRBJ2-7, with D perhaps TRBD2 (6 bases). Germline V gene lookup returns CDR1 ENHRY and CDR2 SYGVKD. The CDR3 loop spans 14 amino acids. Trimming left V 6 bases short and J 2 bases short, with 14 bases between. The CDR3 DNA reads as TGTGCCATCAGCTCCGGGACTCTACCCTACGAGCAGTACTTC. Residues: CAISSGTLPYEQYF.

This clone has just one count. The rearrangement joins TRBV7-2 to TRBJ2-7, with D possibly TRBD2 on 5 matching bases. The CDR3 runs 12 residues. Per the germline V gene, CDR1 is SGHTA and CDR2 is FQGNSA. V dropped 4 bases and J dropped 5 bases, with 9 bases sitting between them. This CDR3 is CASSYGLDEQYF. Written as DNA, the CDR3 is TGTGCCAGCAGCTATGGACTGGACGAGCAGTACTTC.

This clone was observed a few times. This chain connects TRBV28 to TRBJ2-5; 10 bases map to TRBD2. Germline V gene sequence: CDR1 MDHEN, CDR2 SYDVKM. The CDR3 is 15 residues long. V dropped 5 bases and J dropped 2; count of bases not matched to a gene: 5. The CDR3, as DNA: TGTGCCAGCAGTGGGGTAGCGGGGGGACAAGAGACCCAGTACTTC. It translates to CASSGVAGGQETQYF.

V usage is TRBV19 and J usage is TRBJ2-3; no clear D. The CDR3 covers 13 residues. Trimming cost V 3 bases and J 5 bases, with 9 bases left between them. Germline lookup yields CDR1 LNHDA and CDR2 SQIVND (reference sequence). This CDR3 is CASSMVARDTQYF. In nucleotides, the CDR3 is TGTGCCAGTAGTATGGTAGCCAGAGATACGCAGTATTTT.